Presented here are 3 T cell receptor beta chains from one specimen sequenced in a study of cytomegalovirus exposure and HLA in healthy donors. 13 Jbeta primers and 60 Vbeta primers were used for the PCR. Clones were read by immunoSEQ multiplex PCR, and TCRdb kept only the in-frame ones, dropping some. The sample carries about 94,000 clones, more than 65% recorded once. Sequencing used PBMCs. These receptors all stem from a human donor in good health.

This chain uses TRBV7-2 with TRBJ1-2; D may be TRBD1 (5 bases). Trimming shortened V by 5 bases and J by 0 bases, and 13 bases separated the two germline ends. Per the germline V gene, CDR1 is SGHTA and CDR2 is FQGNSA. CDR3 length equals 15 residues. The CDR3 loop is CASSDQGLANYGYTF. CDR3 DNA: TGTGCCAGCAGCGACCAGGGTCTAGCTAACTATGGCTACACCTTC.

This sequence joins TRBV6-6 and TRBJ1-5; D is perhaps TRBD1 (5 bases). The CDR3 spans 14 residues. Germline V gene sequence: CDR1 MNHNY, CDR2 SVGAGI (reference sequence). Trimming pared 5 bases from V and 4 bases from J, leaving 12 bases between. The CDR3 loop is CASSRRQTNQPQHF. The CDR3 DNA follows: TGTGCCAGCAGTCGACGACAGACAAATCAGCCCCAGCATTTT.

This clone was counted between two and nine times. The gene calls are TRBV5-1 and TRBJ2-2, with TRBD2 identical over 8 bases. The CDR3 has 17 amino acids. Germline V gene sequence: CDR1 SGHRS, CDR2 YFSETQ. V lost 4 bases, J lost 3 bases, and 11 bases stayed unmatched. The CDR3 reads CASSPLAGGADTGELFF. The DNA for the CDR3 is TGCGCCAGCAGCCCCCTCGCGGGGGGCGCGGACACCGGGGAGCTGTTTTTT.